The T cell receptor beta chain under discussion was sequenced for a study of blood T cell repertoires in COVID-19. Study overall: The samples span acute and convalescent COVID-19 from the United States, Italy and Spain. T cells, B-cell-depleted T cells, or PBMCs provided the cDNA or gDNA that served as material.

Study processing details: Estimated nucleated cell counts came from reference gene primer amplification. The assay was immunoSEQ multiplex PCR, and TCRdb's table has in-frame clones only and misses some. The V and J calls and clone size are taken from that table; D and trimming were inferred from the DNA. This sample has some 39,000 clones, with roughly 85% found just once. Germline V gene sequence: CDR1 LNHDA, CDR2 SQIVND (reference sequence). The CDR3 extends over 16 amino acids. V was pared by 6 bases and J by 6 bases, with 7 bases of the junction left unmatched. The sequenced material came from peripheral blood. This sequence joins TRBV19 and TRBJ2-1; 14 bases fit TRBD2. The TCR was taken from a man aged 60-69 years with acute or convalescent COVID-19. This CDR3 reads CASSPLGTSGGNEQFF. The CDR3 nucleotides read TGTGCCAGTAGCCCCCTAGGGACTAGCGGGGGCAATGAGCAGTTCTTC.